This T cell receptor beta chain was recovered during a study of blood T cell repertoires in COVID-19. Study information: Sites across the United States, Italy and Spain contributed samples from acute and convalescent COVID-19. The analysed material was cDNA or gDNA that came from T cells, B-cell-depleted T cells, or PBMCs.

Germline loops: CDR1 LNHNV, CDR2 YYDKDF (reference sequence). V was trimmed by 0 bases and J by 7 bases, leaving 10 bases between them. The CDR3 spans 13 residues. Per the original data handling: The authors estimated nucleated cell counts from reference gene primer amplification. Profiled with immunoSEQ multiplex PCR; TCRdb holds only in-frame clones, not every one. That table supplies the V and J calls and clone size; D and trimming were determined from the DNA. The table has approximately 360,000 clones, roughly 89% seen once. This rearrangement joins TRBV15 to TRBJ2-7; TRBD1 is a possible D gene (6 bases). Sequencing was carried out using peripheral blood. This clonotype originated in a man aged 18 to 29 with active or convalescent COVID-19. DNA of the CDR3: TGTGCCACCAGCAGAGATTGGGGGCGAGAGCAGTACTTC. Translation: CATSRDWGREQYF.